What follows are 2 T cell receptor beta chains derived from one specimen sequenced in a study of blood T cell repertoires in COVID-19. Here immunoSEQ multiplex PCR was the method, and the copy in TCRdb shows in-frame clones only, minus some. The table records 280,000 or so clones, less than 85% of them present only once. The specimen sequenced was PBMCs or T cells enriched from blood (not recorded which). All receptors come from a woman in her 50s who had recovered from COVID-19.

In its sample, this clone was seen once. V and J are TRBV6-1 and TRBJ1-2; 7 positions match TRBD1. The CDR3 is 17 amino acids. The germline V gene has CDR1 MNHNS and CDR2 SASEGT. J lost 4 bases, V lost 3 bases, and 14 bases had no gene match. CDR3 DNA: TGTGCCAGCAGTGAGGCCGGTCAAACAGGGGACAGCTATGGCTACACCTTC. Its translation: CASSEAGQTGDSYGYTF.

The chain recombines TRBV5-6 with TRBJ1-5; D is possibly TRBD1 (5 bases). The CDR3 runs to 16 residues. Looked up from germline, CDR1 is SGHDT and CDR2 is YYEEEE. The V end lost 4 bases, the J end lost 0 bases, and 14 bases lay between the germline ends. The CDR3 sequence: CASSHGGGDSNQPQHF. The DNA for the CDR3 is TGTGCCAGCAGCCACGGGGGTGGGGATAGCAATCAGCCCCAGCATTTT.